The subject of this entry is one T cell receptor beta chain. The antigen remains undetermined. One end of the junction does not line up with germline, which may come from a read error. Germline-derived CDR1 and CDR2 are SGHTA and FQGNSA. The CDR3 runs 15 residues. With a J-beta primer mix and a sample-barcoded 5' primer, a second PCR ran roughly 6 to 12 cycles. Each sample yielded at least 2.5 million CDR3-containing paired-end reads. TCRdb used MiXCR to reprocess the 5' RACE reads, holding one entry per CDR3 protein. The sample lists roughly 800,000 distinct CDR3 sequences, about 62% occurring once. RNA extraction gave at least 5 micrograms of total RNA per sample. The data were taken from a study of blood T cells in healthy people across ages. The study's findings and limits: Roughly linear declines in TCR beta diversity per million T cells occurred with age.

The TCR was taken from a man aged 25 to 40 in good health. The material sequenced was blood. The chain links TRBV7-2 to TRBJ2-4; D might be TRBD2 (5 bases). The CDR3 loop reads CASSLDSSGVYEQYF. CDR3 DNA: TGTGCCAGCAGCTTAGATTCCAGCGGAGTTTACGAGCAGTACTTT.